This T cell receptor (beta chain) derives from a study of regulatory T cells in long-lasting Graves disease. Study-level results: Preferential use of TRBV28, TRBJ1-2 and TRBJ2-5 was seen in persistent disease.

Combining iRepertoire HTBI primers with Arm-PCR of CDR3 regions, the authors built TCR beta libraries. TCRdb re-called the multiplex PCR reads with MiXCR, one entry per CDR3 protein. The profile covers 400,000 to 600,000 distinct CDR3 sequences, with roughly a fifth appearing a single time and roughly 7.1% taken by the ten largest. This clonotype was observed many times. The antigen is not known. Time point indicated: persistent/refractory GD, antithyroid drugs over 5 years with positive TRAb. PBMCs were the source of the RNA used for TCR sequencing. CDR1 and CDR2 (germline): SEHNR, FQNEAQ (reference sequence). This CDR3 is built from 14 residues. The V gene lost 4 bases and the J gene lost 6 bases, with 15 bases spanning the gap.

The sample in question was peripheral blood mononuclear cells (PBMCs), obtained when the disease was refractory, from a patient treated with antithyroid drugs. This sequence joins TRBV7-9 and TRBJ1-2, with a tentative D call TRBD1 (5 bases). This TCR came from a female donor with Graves disease. Here the CDR3 reads CASSSSGGQDGYTF. CDR3 DNA: TGTGCCAGCAGCTCCTCCGGGGGTCAAGATGGCTACACCTTC.